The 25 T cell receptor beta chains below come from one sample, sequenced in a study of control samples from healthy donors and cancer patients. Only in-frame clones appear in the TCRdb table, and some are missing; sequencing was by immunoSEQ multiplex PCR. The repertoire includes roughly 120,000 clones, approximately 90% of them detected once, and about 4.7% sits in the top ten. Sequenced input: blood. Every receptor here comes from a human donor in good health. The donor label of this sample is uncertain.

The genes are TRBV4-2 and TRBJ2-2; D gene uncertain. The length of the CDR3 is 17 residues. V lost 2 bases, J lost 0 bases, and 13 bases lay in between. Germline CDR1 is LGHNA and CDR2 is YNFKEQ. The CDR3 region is CASSQNVEPANTGELFF. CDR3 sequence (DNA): TGTGCCAGCAGCCAAAACGTCGAGCCAGCGAACACCGGGGAGCTGTTTTTT.

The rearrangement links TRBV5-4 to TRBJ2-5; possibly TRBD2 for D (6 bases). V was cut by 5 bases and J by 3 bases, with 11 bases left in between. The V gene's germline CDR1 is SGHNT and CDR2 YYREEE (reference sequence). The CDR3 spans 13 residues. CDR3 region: CASRDWGEETQYF. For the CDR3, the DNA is TGTGCCAGCAGAGATTGGGGGGAAGAGACCCAGTACTTC.

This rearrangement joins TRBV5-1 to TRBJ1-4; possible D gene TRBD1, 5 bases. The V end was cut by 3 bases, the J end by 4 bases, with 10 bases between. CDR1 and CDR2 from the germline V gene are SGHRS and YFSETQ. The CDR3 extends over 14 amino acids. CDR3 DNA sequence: TGCGCCAGCAGCTATGGGGGGGATAATGAAAAACTGTTTTTT. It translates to CASSYGGDNEKLFF.

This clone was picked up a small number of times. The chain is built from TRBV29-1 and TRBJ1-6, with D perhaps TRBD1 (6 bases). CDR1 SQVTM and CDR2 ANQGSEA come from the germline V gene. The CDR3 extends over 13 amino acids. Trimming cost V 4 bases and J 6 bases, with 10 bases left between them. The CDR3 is CSVGQEINSPLHF. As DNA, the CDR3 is TGCAGCGTTGGACAGGAGATTAATTCACCCCTCCACTTT.

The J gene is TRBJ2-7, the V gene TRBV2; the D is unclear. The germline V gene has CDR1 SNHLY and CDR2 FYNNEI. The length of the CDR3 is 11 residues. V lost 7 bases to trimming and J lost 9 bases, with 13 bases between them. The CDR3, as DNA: TGTGCCAGCATTTCGGACGGCCCGCAGTACTTC. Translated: CASISDGPQYF.

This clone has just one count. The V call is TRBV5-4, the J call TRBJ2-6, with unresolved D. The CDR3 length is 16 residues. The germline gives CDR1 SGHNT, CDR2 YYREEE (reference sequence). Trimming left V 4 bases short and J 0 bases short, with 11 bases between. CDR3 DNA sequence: TGTGCCAGCAGCCACCCCCTCGCCTCTGGGGCCAACGTCCTGACTTTC. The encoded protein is CASSHPLASGANVLTF. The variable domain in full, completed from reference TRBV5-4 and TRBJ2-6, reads ETGVTQSPTHLIKTRGQQVTLRCSSQSGHNTVSWYQQALGQGPQFIFQYYREEENGRGNFPPRFSGLQFPNYSSELNVNALELDDSALYLCASSHPLASGANVLTFGAGSRLTVL.

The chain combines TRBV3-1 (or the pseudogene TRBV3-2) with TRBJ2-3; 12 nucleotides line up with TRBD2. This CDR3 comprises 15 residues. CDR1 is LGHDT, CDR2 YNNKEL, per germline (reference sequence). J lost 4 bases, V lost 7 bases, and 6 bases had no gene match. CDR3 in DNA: TGTGCCAGCACGTCTAGCGGGGGGGCTCCAGATACGCAGTATTTT. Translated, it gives CASTSSGGAPDTQYF.

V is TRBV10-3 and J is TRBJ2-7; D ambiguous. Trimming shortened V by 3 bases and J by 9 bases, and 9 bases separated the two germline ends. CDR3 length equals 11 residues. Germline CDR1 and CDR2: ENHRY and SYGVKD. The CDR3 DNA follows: TGTGCCATCAGTGATTCCTCCGGGCAGTACGTC. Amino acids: CAISDSSGQYV.

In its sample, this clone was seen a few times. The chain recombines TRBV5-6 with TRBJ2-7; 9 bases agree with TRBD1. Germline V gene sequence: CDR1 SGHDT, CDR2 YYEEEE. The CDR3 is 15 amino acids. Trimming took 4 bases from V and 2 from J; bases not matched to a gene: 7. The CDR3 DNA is TGTGCCAGCAGCCGGAAACAGGGGGCGACCTACGAGCAGTACTTC. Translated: CASSRKQGATYEQYF.

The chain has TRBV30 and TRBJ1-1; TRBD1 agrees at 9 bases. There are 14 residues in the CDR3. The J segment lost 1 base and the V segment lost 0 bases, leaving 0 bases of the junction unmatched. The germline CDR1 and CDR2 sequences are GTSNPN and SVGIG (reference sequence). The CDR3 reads CAWSVQGANTEAFF. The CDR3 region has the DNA TGTGCCTGGAGTGTACAGGGGGCGAACACTGAAGCTTTCTTT.

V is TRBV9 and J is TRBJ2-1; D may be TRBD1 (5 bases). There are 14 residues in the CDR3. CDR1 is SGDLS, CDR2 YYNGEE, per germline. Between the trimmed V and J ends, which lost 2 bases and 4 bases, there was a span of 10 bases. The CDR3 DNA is TGTGCCAGCAGCGTGGGGCTGGAGTACAATGAGCAGTTCTTC. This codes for CASSVGLEYNEQFF.

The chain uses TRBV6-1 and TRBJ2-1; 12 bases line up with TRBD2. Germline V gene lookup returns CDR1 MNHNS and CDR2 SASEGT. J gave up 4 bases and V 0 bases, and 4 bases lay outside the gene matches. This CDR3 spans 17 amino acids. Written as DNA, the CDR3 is TGTGCCAGCAGTGAAGCTAGAACTAGCGGGGGGTACAATGAGCAGTTCTTC. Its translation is CASSEARTSGGYNEQFF.

The CDR3 here is CASSEAYYSGNTIYF. The CDR3 DNA reads as TGTGCCAGCAGTGAAGCCTACTACTCTGGAAACACCATATATTTT. The rearrangement joins TRBV2 to TRBJ1-3; D is undetermined. This CDR3 has 15 residues. Trimming took off 0 bases at V and 0 bases at J, with 6 bases between the two ends. The germline V gene encodes CDR1 SNHLY and CDR2 FYNNEI.

As DNA, the CDR3 is TGTGCCAGCAGTTTGAGAGTACCGAGCTCCTACAATGAGCAGTTCTTC. Residues: CASSLRVPSSYNEQFF. The rearrangement joins TRBV27 to TRBJ2-1, with D unclear. This CDR3 has 16 residues. CDR1 and CDR2 from the germline V gene are MNHEY and SMNVEV (reference sequence). V lost 3 bases and J lost 0, with 12 bases in between.

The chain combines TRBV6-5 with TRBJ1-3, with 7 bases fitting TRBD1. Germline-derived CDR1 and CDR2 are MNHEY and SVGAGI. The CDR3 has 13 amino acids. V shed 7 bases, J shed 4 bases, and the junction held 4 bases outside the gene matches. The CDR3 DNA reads TGTGCCAGCAATCCGGGACAGGGAAACACCATATATTTT. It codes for CASNPGQGNTIYF.

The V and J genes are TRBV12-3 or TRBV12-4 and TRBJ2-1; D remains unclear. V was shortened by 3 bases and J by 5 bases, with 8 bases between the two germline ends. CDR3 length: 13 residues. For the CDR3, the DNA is TGTGCCAGCAGTTTGAGCAGGAACAATGAGCAGTTCTTC. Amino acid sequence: CASSLSRNNEQFF.

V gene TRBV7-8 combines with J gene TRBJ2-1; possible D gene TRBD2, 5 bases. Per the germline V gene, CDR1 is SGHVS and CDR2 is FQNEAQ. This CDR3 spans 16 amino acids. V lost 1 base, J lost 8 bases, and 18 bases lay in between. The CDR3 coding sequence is TGTGCCAGCAGCTTAGGACTACTCGCAGGCTCCGATGAGCAGTTCTTC. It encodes CASSLGLLAGSDEQFF.

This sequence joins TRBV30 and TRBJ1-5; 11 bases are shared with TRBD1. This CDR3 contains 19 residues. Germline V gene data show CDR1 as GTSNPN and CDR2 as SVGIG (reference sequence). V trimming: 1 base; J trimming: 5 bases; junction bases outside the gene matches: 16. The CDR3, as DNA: TGTGCCTGGAGTGCTAACCTCTTCCTCGGACAGGGGGCCTATCAGCCCCAGCATTTT. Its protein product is CAWSANLFLGQGAYQPQHF.

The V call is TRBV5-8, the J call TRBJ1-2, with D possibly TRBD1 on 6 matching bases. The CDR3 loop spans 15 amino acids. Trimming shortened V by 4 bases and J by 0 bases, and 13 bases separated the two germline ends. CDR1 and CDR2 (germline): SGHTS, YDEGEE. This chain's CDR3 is CASSRADSANYGYTF. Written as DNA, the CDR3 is TGTGCCAGCAGCCGCGCGGACAGCGCTAACTATGGCTACACCTTC.

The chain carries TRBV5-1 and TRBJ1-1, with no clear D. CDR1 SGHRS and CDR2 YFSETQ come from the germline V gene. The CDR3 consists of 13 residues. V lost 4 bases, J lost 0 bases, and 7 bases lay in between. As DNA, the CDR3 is TGCGCCAGCAGCCTGGGAGTGAACACTGAAGCTTTCTTT. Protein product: CASSLGVNTEAFF. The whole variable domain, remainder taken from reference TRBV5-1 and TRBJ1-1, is KAGVTQTPRYLIKTRGQQVTLSCSPISGHRSVSWYQQTPGQGLQFLFEYFSETQRNKGNFPGRFSGRQFSNSRSEMNVSTLELGDSALYLCASSLGVNTEAFFGQGTRLTVV.

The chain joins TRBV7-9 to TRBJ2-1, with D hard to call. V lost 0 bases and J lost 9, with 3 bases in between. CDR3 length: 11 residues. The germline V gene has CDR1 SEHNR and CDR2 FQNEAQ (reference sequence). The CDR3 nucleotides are TGTGCCAGCAGCTTAGCGTTTGAGCAGTTCTTC. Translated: CASSLAFEQFF.

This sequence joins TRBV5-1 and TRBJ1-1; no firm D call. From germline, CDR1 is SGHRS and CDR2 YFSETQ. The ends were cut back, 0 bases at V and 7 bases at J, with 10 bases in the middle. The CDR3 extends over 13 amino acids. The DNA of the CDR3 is TGCGCCAGCAGCTTGGCCGGAGGTAGTGAAGCTTTCTTT. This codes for CASSLAGGSEAFF.

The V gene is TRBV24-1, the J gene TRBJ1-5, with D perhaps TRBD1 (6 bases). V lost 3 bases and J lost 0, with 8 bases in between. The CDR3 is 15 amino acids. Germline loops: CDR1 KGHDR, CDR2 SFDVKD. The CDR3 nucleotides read TGTGCCACCAGTGATCGCAGGGGTAGCAATCAGCCCCAGCATTTT. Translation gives CATSDRRGSNQPQHF.

The CDR3 coding sequence is TGTGCCAGCTCACCAACGGGAGGACAGGGGGCCGGGGCGAACACTGAAGCTTTCTTT. Translation gives CASSPTGGQGAGANTEAFF. This chain connects TRBV18 to TRBJ1-1, with 11 nucleotides matching TRBD1. Germline V CDR1 and CDR2: KGHSH, LQKENI. The trim removed 2 bases at V and 1 base at J, leaving 12 bases unmatched. The CDR3 runs 19 residues.

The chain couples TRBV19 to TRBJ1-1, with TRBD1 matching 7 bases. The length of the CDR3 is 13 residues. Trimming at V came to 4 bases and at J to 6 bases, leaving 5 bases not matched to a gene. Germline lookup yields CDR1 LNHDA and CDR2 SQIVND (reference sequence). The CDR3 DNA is TGTGCCAGTAGTAACCGACAGGGTGCTGAAGCTTTCTTT. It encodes CASSNRQGAEAFF.